A selection of T cell receptor beta chains follows, all from one sample in a study of shared T cell receptors in the human thymus. Data came from immunoSEQ multiplex PCR; TCRdb stores just in-frame clones and leaves some out. The sample contains roughly 550,000 clones, 75% to 85% of which appear only once. The same specimen was also included in a second study, on human thymus T cells.

Sequencing was performed on thymocytes. These receptors all come from a boy under two years old with a congenital heart defect. The CDR3 runs from the conserved cysteine through the conserved F or W. The D gene is left open where the match is weak. The size entry is marked missing in some rows and otherwise reads once, few, many or a size class.

.	TRBV5-6	TRBJ1-2	.	17	CASSLGGSTGRDYGYTF	TGTGCCAGCAGCTTGGGGGGGTCGACAGGTCGGGACTATGGCTACACCTTC
.	TRBV5-6	TRBJ1-5	.	17	CASSLASVEGGNQPQHF	TGTGCCAGCAGCTTGGCTTCGGTAGAGGGTGGCAATCAGCCCCAGCATTTT
TRBD1	TRBV29-1	TRBJ1-1	.	12	CSVEQGDTEAFF	TGCAGTGTGGAACAGGGGGACACTGAAGCTTTCTTT
.	TRBV15	TRBJ1-1	.	13	CATGRRGMTEAFF	TGTGCCACCGGCCGTAGAGGGATGACTGAAGCTTTCTTT
.	TRBV4-1	TRBJ2-1	.	18	CASSQGGGQGENYNEQFF	TGCGCCAGCAGCCAAGGCGGGGGCCAAGGGGAGAACTACAATGAGCAGTTCTTC
.	TRBV27	TRBJ2-7	.	16	CASSSKPLRHIREQYF	TGTGCCAGCAGTTCAAAACCGCTCAGACATATACGAGAGCAGTACTTC
.	TRBV9	TRBJ2-6	.	15	CASSPDRPGANVLTF	TGTGCCAGCAGCCCGGACAGACCTGGGGCCAACGTCCTGACTTTC
TRBD1	TRBV30	TRBJ1-5	.	14	CAWSVYRGNQPQHF	TGTGCCTGGAGTGTCTACAGGGGGAATCAGCCCCAGCATTTT
.	TRBV30	TRBJ1-3	.	15	CAWSIQGRSGNTIYF	TGTGCCTGGAGTATACAGGGACGCTCTGGAAACACCATATATTTT
TRBD1	TRBV18	TRBJ1-3	.	18	CASSLRPDRGTSGNTIYF	TGTGCCAGCTCACTCCGCCCCGACAGGGGCACCTCTGGAAACACCATATATTTT
TRBD2	TRBV4-2	TRBJ2-3	.	17	CASSQDPWTSATDTQYF	TGTGCCAGCAGCCAAGATCCATGGACTAGCGCCACAGATACGCAGTATTTT
.	TRBV5-6	TRBJ2-7	.	16	CASSLGAHLTSYEQYF	TGTGCCAGCAGCTTGGGGGCCCACCTAACATCCTACGAGCAGTACTTC
TRBD2	TRBV27	TRBJ2-5	.	16	CASSPGLVRGQETQYF	TGTGCCAGCAGCCCGGGACTAGTTAGGGGTCAAGAGACCCAGTACTTC
TRBD2	TRBV30	TRBJ2-6	.	16	CAWIPSGRSGANVLTF	TGTGCCTGGATCCCTAGCGGGAGATCTGGGGCCAACGTCCTGACTTTC
TRBD1	TRBV7-2	TRBJ2-7	.	14	CASSAWDRKYEQYF	TGTGCCAGCAGCGCCTGGGACAGGAAGTACGAGCAGTACTTC
TRBD2	TRBV4-2	TRBJ2-7	.	16	CASSQGLAGVRYEQYF	TGTGCCAGCAGCCAGGGACTAGCGGGAGTTCGGTACGAGCAGTACTTC
TRBD2	TRBV15	TRBJ2-4	.	20	CATSRGAGGPSCLAKNIQYF	TGTGCCACCAGCAGAGGAGCGGGAGGGCCAAGTTGTCTAGCCAAAAACATTCAGTACTTC
TRBD1	TRBV5-6	TRBJ2-1	.	15	CASSPLRGQDNEQFF	TGTGCCAGCAGCCCCCTCAGGGGGCAGGACAATGAGCAGTTCTTC
.	TRBV29-1	TRBJ1-1	few	13	CSVLTGVNTEAFF	TGCAGCGTCCTGACAGGAGTGAACACTGAAGCTTTCTTT
.	TRBV30	TRBJ2-2	once	17	CAWNPPAHEANTGELFF	TGTGCCTGGAACCCTCCCGCTCACGAGGCGAACACCGGGGAGCTGTTTTTT
TRBD2	TRBV11-1	TRBJ2-7	.	15	CASSSHSGRAGEQYF	TGTGCCAGCAGCTCTCATAGCGGGAGGGCCGGGGAGCAGTACTTC
TRBD2	TRBV4-2	TRBJ2-1	.	16	CASSQDLAGVGNEQFF	TGTGCCAGCAGCCAAGACCTAGCGGGAGTTGGCAATGAGCAGTTCTTC
.	TRBV18	TRBJ2-3	.	15	CASLGTAPSTDTQYF	TGTGCCAGCCTAGGGACTGCTCCTAGCACAGATACGCAGTATTTT
.	TRBV30	TRBJ1-2	.	14	CAWSARLRDYGYTF	TGTGCCTGGAGTGCCCGTCTTCGAGACTATGGCTACACCTTC
.	TRBV18	TRBJ2-3	.	14	CASSPPGAADTQYF	TGTGCCAGCTCACCACCCGGAGCTGCAGATACGCAGTATTTT
TRBD1	TRBV4-1	TRBJ2-7	once	15	CASSPWTGPSYEQYF	TGCGCCAGCAGCCCGTGGACAGGGCCCTCCTACGAGCAGTACTTC
TRBD1	TRBV28	TRBJ1-5	.	18	CASSFKDRPLWSNQPQHF	TGTGCCAGCAGTTTCAAGGACAGGCCCTTATGGAGCAATCAGCCCCAGCATTTT
TRBD1	TRBV14	TRBJ2-7	few	15	CASSQVGTGAYEQYF	TGTGCCAGCAGCCAAGTGGGGACAGGGGCCTACGAGCAGTACTTC
.	TRBV28	TRBJ2-3	.	15	CASGEGTYDTDTQYF	TGTGCCAGCGGGGAGGGGACATACGACACAGATACGCAGTATTTT